This is a list of T cell receptor beta chains from one sample in a study of CD8 T cells in Susac syndrome. TCRdb ran MiXCR on the immunoSEQ multiplex PCR reads and lists one entry per CDR3 protein. The sample has 150,000 to 200,000 distinct CDR3 sequences; 85% to 95% are singletons. Sequenced material: CD8+ T cells from PBMCs. These receptors were collected from a human donor with multiple sclerosis. The CDR3 runs from the conserved cysteine through the conserved F or W. Each record gives: J gene, CDR3 length, V gene, clone size, D gene, CDR3 DNA, CDR3 protein. The D gene is left open where the match is weak. Clone size is stated in some rows and not others, as once, few, many or a class when expanded.

>TRBJ2-7|14|TRBV20-1|.|.
TGCAGTGCTAGAGTAGCCGGGGGAGGCTACGAGCAGTACTTC
CSARVAGGGYEQYF
>TRBJ1-2|15|TRBV5-1|once|.
TGCGCCAGCAGCTCTACTACAGGAGCGAACTATGGCTACACCTTC
CASSSTTGANYGYTF
>TRBJ1-2|13|TRBV7-9|.|.
TGTGCCAGCAGGAATCGACATTTTCCTGGCTACACCTTC
CASRNRHFPGYTF
>TRBJ1-1|16|TRBV12-3/TRBV12-4|once|.
TGTGCCAGCAGTTTATCGGGCCGGAGGGGGAACACTGAAGCTTTCTTT
CASSLSGRRGNTEAFF
>TRBJ2-7|13|TRBV20-1|.|TRBD1
TGCAGTGCATCGGGACAGGCCTCCTACGAGCAGTACTTC
CSASGQASYEQYF
>TRBJ2-3|19|TRBV3-1|.|TRBD2
TGTGCCAGCAGCCAAGGGATGCGGGAGTCGATACTCGGCACAGATACGCAGTATTTT
CASSQGMRESILGTDTQYF
>TRBJ2-1|15|TRBV28|.|TRBD2
TGTGCCAGCAGTTCCTCGCGCGGGAGGGTGGATGAGCAGTTCTTC
CASSSSRGRVDEQFF
>TRBJ1-2|13|TRBV27|.|.
TGTGCCAGCAGTGTAAACCCTAAACGTGGCTACACCTTC
CASSVNPKRGYTF
>TRBJ1-5|19|TRBV4-1|.|TRBD1
TGCGCCAGCAGCCAAGTTGCCGGGACAGGGGGCTATAGCAATCAGCCCCAGCATTTT
CASSQVAGTGGYSNQPQHF
>TRBJ2-1|13|TRBV27|.|.
TGTGCCAGCAGTTTGGACACCTACAATGAGCAGTTCTTC
CASSLDTYNEQFF
>TRBJ2-1|15|TRBV4-1|.|.
TGCGCCAGCAGCCAGAGGGGGCTAGCGGCCCGGGAGCAGTTCTTC
CASSQRGLAAREQFF
>TRBJ2-5|18|TRBV11-2|.|TRBD1
TGTGCCAGCAGCTTATTGCGCTTCGGGACAGGGGCGGAAGAGACCCAGTACTTC
CASSLLRFGTGAEETQYF
>TRBJ1-2|10|TRBV20-1|.|TRBD1
TGCAGTGCTAGACAACAGGGGGACACCTTC
CSARQQGDTF
>TRBJ1-1|13|TRBV28|once|.
TGTGCCAGCAGTTACACCGTCAGGGCTGAAGCTTTCTTT
CASSYTVRAEAFF
>TRBJ2-6|15|TRBV19|once|.
TGTGCCAGTAGTATTACAGGGACTGGGGCCAACGTCCTGACTTTC
CASSITGTGANVLTF
>TRBJ2-7|15|TRBV6-5|.|.
TGTGCCAGCAGTTACTCGGGCAGGGGCCCCGGCGAGCAGTACTTC
CASSYSGRGPGEQYF
>TRBJ2-1|14|TRBV29-1|.|.
TGCAGCGTTGATATGGAGGGGGCGTACAATGAGCAGTTCTTC
CSVDMEGAYNEQFF
>TRBJ1-2|13|TRBV2|.|.
TGTGCCAGCAGGGACATCCCTAACTATGGCTACACCTTC
CASRDIPNYGYTF
>TRBJ2-7|13|TRBV10-2|.|TRBD1
TGCGCCAGCAGGTATACAGGGGGCGGCGAGCAGTACTTC
CASRYTGGGEQYF
>TRBJ1-2|16|TRBV13|.|.
TGTGCCAGCAGCTCCAACCATATAGGATTCAGCTATGGCTACACCTTC
CASSSNHIGFSYGYTF
>TRBJ1-1|12|TRBV29-1|.|.
TGCAGCGCTCACCGCATGAACACTGAAGCTTTCTTT
CSAHRMNTEAFF
>TRBJ2-5|11|TRBV7-9|.|.
TGTGCCAGCAGCATTGGGGAGACCCAGTACTTC
CASSIGETQYF
>TRBJ1-5|14|TRBV12-3/TRBV12-4|.|TRBD1
TGTGCCAGCACTACGACAGGGTCCAATCAGCCCCAGCATTTT
CASTTTGSNQPQHF
>TRBJ2-2|15|TRBV7-9|.|.
TGTGCCAGCGCTGGCGGCGAGGGAAACACCGGGGAGCTGTTTTTT
CASAGGEGNTGELFF
>TRBJ1-2|12|TRBV20-1|.|.
TGCAGTGCTAGAGATGGGGGGAGGGGCTACACCTTC
CSARDGGRGYTF
>TRBJ2-1|16|TRBV20-1|.|TRBD1
TGCAGTGCTATGGCCCCCGGGACAGGGTCCTACAATGAGCAGTTCTTC
CSAMAPGTGSYNEQFF
>TRBJ1-1|12|TRBV28|.|.
TGTGCCAGCAGGGGCGAGAACACTGAAGCTTTCTTT
CASRGENTEAFF
>TRBJ2-7|13|TRBV7-9|.|.
TGTGCCAGCAGCTATGTAGGGATCTACGAGCAGTACTTC
CASSYVGIYEQYF
>TRBJ2-3|15|TRBV29-1|.|TRBD2
TGCAGCGTTACGGGACTAGCGGGAGGATACGATACGCAGTATTTT
CSVTGLAGGYDTQYF
>TRBJ2-5|18|TRBV7-9|.|TRBD2
TGTGCCAGCAGCTCCTCTGAACTACTAGCGGGAGAACGCGAGACCCAGTACTTC
CASSSSELLAGERETQYF
>TRBJ1-1|12|TRBV29-1|once|.
TGCAGCGCCTTAGGGATGAACACTGAAGCTTTCTTT
CSALGMNTEAFF
>TRBJ2-1|15|TRBV27|.|.
TGTGCCAGCAGTTCCGCCTCTCACAGAGGCAATGAGCAGTTCTTC
CASSSASHRGNEQFF
>TRBJ2-7|14|TRBV7-9|.|TRBD2
TGTGCCAGCAGCCATAGCGGGACCGCCTACGAGCAGTACTTC
CASSHSGTAYEQYF
>TRBJ2-1|13|TRBV28|.|.
TGTGCCAGCAGTTTTACGGTTTGGAATGAGCAGTTCTTC
CASSFTVWNEQFF
>TRBJ2-5|16|TRBV20-1|.|.
TGCAGTGCTAGAGGGGACCCACAACCGTACCAAGAGACCCAGTACTTC
CSARGDPQPYQETQYF
>TRBJ2-1|12|TRBV27|.|.
TGTGCCAGCAGCCCGGGGTACAATGAGCAGTTCTTC
CASSPGYNEQFF
>TRBJ2-7|15|TRBV9|.|.
TGTGCCAGCAGCGTAGGGGCGGGGTTTCCCTACGAGCAGTACTTC
CASSVGAGFPYEQYF
>TRBJ2-3|16|TRBV27|.|.
TGTGCCAGCAGTTTATACCCGACTAGACAATCAGATACGCAGTATTTT
CASSLYPTRQSDTQYF
>TRBJ1-5|13|TRBV27|.|.
TGTGCCAGCAGTTTATTCCACGGCCAGCCCCAGCATTTT
CASSLFHGQPQHF
>TRBJ2-7|12|TRBV27|.|.
TGTGCCAGCAGTCCTGGCGGGGCCGAGCAGTACTTC
CASSPGGAEQYF
>TRBJ2-5|13|TRBV20-1|.|.
TGCAGTGCTAGAGATAACACCCAAGAGACCCAGTACTTC
CSARDNTQETQYF
>TRBJ2-7|12|TRBV29-1|.|TRBD2
TGCAGCGTTGGGCTAGCGGGAGGCGAGCAGTACTTC
CSVGLAGGEQYF
>TRBJ2-2|11|TRBV29-1|.|.
TGCAGCGTTGTCGGCACCGGGGAGCTGTTTTTT
CSVVGTGELFF
>TRBJ1-2|12|TRBV20-1|.|.
TGCAGTGCTAGGGGGGGTGGCTATGGCTACACCTTC
CSARGGGYGYTF
>TRBJ1-1|11|TRBV29-1|.|.
TGCAGCGTGCCGATTGGGACTGAAGCTTTCTTT
CSVPIGTEAFF
>TRBJ1-1|15|TRBV7-9|once|.
TGTGCCAGCAGCCACCCCGGCCCTCGGGACACTGAAGCTTTCTTT
CASSHPGPRDTEAFF
>TRBJ2-7|10|TRBV28|few|.
TGTGCCAGCAGTTTTCACGAGCAGTACTTC
CASSFHEQYF
>TRBJ2-7|13|TRBV20-1|.|TRBD1
TGCAGTGCAGAGGGGGCCCCCACCTACGAGCAGTACTTC
CSAEGAPTYEQYF
>TRBJ2-7|16|TRBV4-1|.|TRBD2
TGCGCCAGCAGCCAACACGGACTAGCGGGGGGCTACGAGCAGTACTTC
CASSQHGLAGGYEQYF
>TRBJ2-3|14|TRBV27|.|TRBD1
TGTGCCAGCAGGCCTATACAGGGGGCAGATACGCAGTATTTT
CASRPIQGADTQYF
>TRBJ2-7|13|TRBV30|.|TRBD1
TGTGCCTGGAGCAGGGACAGGGAGTACGAGCAGTACTTC
CAWSRDREYEQYF
>TRBJ2-5|16|TRBV9|.|TRBD2
TGTGCCAGCAGCACCCTTGCCGGGGGGGTCCAAGAGACCCAGTACTTC
CASSTLAGGVQETQYF
>TRBJ2-1|15|TRBV2|.|.
TGTGCCAGCAGTGGTAGGACAGAATCCTACAATGAGCAGTTCTTC
CASSGRTESYNEQFF
>TRBJ2-5|15|TRBV7-2|.|TRBD2
TGTGCCAGCAGCTGGGAGCGGGAGGGCCCAGAGACCCAGTACTTC
CASSWEREGPETQYF
>TRBJ2-2|14|TRBV30|.|TRBD1
TGTGCCTGGACCGGGACAGCTAACACCGGGGAGCTGTTTTTT
CAWTGTANTGELFF